This T cell receptor beta chain comes out of a study of human T cells and chemical hapten exposure. The CDR3 runs to 14 residues. V shed 4 bases and J 7 bases; nucleotides not matched to a gene: 5. In germline, CDR1 is LGHNA, CDR2 YNFKEQ. Sample time point: healthy volunteer bleed at 6 weeks. It was unfractionated whole blood from which total RNA was extracted. The library attached unique molecular identifiers to individual cDNA molecules. TCRdb independently ran MiXCR on the RACE reads; one entry per CDR3 protein. The sample carries approximately 79,000 distinct CDR3 sequences, 8.6% recorded once. This clonotype came up a few times.

This TCR came from a male donor in good health. Some clones in this sample may be carry-over from other donors' samples. The chain couples TRBV4-2 to TRBJ2-1; 9 bases agree with TRBD1. Sequencing was done on a sample of whole blood. Written as DNA, the CDR3 is TGTGCCAGCAGCCCATGGACAGGGGCGAATGAGCAGTTCTTC. This gives the protein CASSPWTGANEQFF.